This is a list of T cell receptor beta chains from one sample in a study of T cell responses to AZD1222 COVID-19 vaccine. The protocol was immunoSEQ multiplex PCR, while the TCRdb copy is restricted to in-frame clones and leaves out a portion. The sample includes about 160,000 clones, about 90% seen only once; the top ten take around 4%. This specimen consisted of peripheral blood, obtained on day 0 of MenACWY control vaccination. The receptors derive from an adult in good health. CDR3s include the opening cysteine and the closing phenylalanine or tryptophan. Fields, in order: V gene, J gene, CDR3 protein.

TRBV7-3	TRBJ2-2	CASSLTRDRVPSTGELFF
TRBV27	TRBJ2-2	CASSSKQKNTGELFF
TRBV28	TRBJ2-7	CASSLSSGGGTYEQYF
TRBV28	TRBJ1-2	CASSLVPYGYTF
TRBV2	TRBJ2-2	CASSKAGVTGELFF
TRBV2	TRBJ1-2	CASSGTPNYGYTF
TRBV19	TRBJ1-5	CATSPNRDRSNQPQHF
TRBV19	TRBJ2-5	CASSIAGSLETQYF
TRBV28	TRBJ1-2	CASSFGREVGYTF
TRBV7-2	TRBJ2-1	CASSPQLPNEQFF
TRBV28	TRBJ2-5	CASSFGTRSRETQYF
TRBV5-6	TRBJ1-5	CASSSRDGHNQPQHF
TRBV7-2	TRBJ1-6	CASSPTTGGDFEALHF
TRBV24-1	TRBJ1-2	CATSDFPNYGYTF
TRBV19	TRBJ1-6	CASSPGTYNSPLHF
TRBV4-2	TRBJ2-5	CASSQVLDRVETQYF
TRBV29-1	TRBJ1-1	CSVANTEAFF
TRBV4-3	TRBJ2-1	CASSQDTGGANEQFF
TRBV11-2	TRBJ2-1	CASSPPAGLAGGEQFF
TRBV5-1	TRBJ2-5	CASSLTGPYQETQYF
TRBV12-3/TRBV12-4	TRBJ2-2	CASIPSKTGELFF
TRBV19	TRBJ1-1	CASSQDRGHTEAFF
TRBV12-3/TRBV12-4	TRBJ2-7	CASSFEGYEQYF
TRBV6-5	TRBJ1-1	CASSHRGHDTEAFF
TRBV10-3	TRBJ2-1	CAIRKSGAGSSYNEQFF
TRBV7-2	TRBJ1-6	CASSLEGIINSPLHF
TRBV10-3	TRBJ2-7	CAITGTAGDEQYF
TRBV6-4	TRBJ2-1	CASSSSGRGSYNEQFF
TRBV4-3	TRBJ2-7	CASSQDTRGYEQYF
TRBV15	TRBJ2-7	CATSRDSPTGMLSYEQYF
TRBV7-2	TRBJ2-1	CASSLGLWEGEQFF
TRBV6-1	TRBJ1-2	CASSEAGAGAGYGYTF
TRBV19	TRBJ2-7	CASSISDSSYEQYF
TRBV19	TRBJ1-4	CASSMGRGPNEKLFF
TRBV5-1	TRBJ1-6	CASSPGGSSYNSPLHF
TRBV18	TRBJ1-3	CASSFDSPGNTIYF
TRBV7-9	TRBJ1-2	CASSPDSRGAGGYTF
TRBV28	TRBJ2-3	CASSTTSGRATDTQYF
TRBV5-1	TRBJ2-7	CASSSRTAGGDYEQYF
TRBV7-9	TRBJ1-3	CASSLPGGGSGNTIYF
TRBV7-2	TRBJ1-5	CASSLMTGGLDSNQPQHF
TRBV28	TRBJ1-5	CASYEYSNQPQHF